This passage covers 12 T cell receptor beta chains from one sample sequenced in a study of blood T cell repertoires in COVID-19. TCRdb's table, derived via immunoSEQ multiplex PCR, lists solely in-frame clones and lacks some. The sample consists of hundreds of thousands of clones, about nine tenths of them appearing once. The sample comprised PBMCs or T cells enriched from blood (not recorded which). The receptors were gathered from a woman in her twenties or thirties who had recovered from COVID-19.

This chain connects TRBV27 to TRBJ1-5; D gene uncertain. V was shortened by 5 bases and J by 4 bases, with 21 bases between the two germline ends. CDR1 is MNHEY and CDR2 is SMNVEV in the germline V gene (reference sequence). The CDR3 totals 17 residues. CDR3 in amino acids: CASSVQRSEYSNQPQHF. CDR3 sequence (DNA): TGTGCCAGCAGTGTACAGCGGTCGGAGTATTCGAATCAGCCCCAGCATTTT.

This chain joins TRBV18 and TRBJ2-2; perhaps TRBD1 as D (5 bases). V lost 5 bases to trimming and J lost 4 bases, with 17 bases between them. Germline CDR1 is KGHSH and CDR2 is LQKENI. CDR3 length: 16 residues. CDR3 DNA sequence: TGTGCCAGCTCAAGGTCCGCCAGGGATGGCACCGGGGAGCTGTTTTTT. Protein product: CASSRSARDGTGELFF.

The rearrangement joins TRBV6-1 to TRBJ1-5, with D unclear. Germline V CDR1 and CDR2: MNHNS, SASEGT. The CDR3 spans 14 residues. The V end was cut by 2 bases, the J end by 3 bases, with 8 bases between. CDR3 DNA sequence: TGTGCCAGCAGTGAAACAGCAAACAATCAGCCCCAGCATTTT. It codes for CASSETANNQPQHF.

CDR3 protein: CATSQDSYNSPLHF. As DNA, the CDR3 is TGTGCCACCTCACAGGACTCCTATAATTCACCCCTCCACTTT. This chain links TRBV28 with TRBJ1-6; D may be TRBD1 (5 bases). V lost 10 bases to trimming and J lost 0 bases, with 10 bases between them. Per the germline V gene, CDR1 is MDHEN and CDR2 is SYDVKM. This CDR3 is 14 amino acids long. Using reference TRBV28 and TRBJ1-6 for the parts outside the CDR3, the full variable domain is DVKVTQSSRYLVKRTGEKVFLECVQDMDHENMFWYRQDPGLGLRLIYFSYDVKMKEKGDIPEGYSVSREKKERFSLILESASTNQTSMYLCATSQDSYNSPLHFGNGTRLTVT.

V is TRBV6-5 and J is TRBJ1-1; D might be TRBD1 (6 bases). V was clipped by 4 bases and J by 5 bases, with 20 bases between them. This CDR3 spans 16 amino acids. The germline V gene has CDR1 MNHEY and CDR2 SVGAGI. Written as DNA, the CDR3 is TGTGCCAGCAGTTCTACAGGGAGACTTAGGGAGACTGAAGCTTTCTTT. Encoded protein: CASSSTGRLRETEAFF.

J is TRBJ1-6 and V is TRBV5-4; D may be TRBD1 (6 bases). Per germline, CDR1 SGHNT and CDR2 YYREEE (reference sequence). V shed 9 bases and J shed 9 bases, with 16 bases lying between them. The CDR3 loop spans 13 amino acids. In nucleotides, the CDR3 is TGTGCCACAGACCAGGGGACGGGTTCACCCCTCCACTTT. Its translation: CATDQGTGSPLHF.

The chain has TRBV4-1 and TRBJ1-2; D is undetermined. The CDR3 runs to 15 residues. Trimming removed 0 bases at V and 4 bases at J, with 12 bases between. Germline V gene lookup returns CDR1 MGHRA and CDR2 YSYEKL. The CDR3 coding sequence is TGCGCCAGCAGCCAAGATCTGACCGGGAGCTATGGCTACACCTTC. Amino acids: CASSQDLTGSYGYTF.

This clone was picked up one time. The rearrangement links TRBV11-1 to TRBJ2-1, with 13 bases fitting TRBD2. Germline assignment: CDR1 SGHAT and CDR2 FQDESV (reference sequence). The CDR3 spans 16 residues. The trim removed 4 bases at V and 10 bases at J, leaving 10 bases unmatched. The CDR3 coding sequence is TGTGCCAGCAGCTCCGCCGGGACTAGCGGGACTTACGAGCAGTTCTTC. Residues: CASSSAGTSGTYEQFF.

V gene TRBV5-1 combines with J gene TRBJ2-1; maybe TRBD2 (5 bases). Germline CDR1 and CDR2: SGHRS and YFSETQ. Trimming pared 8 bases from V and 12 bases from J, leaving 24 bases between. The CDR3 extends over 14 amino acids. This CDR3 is CASSPRREAAVQFF. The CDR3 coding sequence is TGCGCCAGTTCCCCCCGCCGAGAAGCGGCTGTGCAGTTCTTC.

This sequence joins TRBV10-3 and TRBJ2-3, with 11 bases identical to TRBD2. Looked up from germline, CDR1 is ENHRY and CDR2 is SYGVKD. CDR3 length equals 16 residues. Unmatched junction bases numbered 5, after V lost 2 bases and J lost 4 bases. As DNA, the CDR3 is TGTGCCATCAGTGAGGGCATAGCGGGAGGGGCAGATACGCAGTATTTT. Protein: CAISEGIAGGADTQYF.

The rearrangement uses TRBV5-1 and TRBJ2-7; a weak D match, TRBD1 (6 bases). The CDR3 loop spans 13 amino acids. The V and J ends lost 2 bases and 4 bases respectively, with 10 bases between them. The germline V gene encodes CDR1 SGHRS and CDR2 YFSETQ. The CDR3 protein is CASSFGDNYEQYF. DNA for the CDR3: TGCGCCAGCAGCTTCGGGGACAATTACGAGCAGTACTTC.

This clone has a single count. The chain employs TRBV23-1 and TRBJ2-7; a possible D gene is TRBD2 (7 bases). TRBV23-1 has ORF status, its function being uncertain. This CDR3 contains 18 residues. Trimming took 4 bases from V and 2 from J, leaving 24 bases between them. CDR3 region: CASSLCGGEAGWPYEQYF. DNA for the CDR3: TGCGCCAGCAGTCTTTGCGGGGGCGAGGCGGGATGGCCCTACGAGCAGTACTTC.